The next 26 T cell receptor beta chains were all read from a single sample in a study of shared clonotypes between healthy human individuals. Sequenced by immunoSEQ multiplex PCR; TCRdb stores in-frame clones only, minus some. Among roughly 700,000 clones listed, roughly 70% were seen once. Sequences were obtained from memory CD4+ T cells sorted from blood. Noted subset: CD45RA-negative fraction. These receptors were taken from a woman in her twenties or thirties in good health.

This rearrangement joins TRBV28 to TRBJ2-7, with TRBD2 matching over 8 bases. Germline V CDR1 and CDR2: MDHEN, SYDVKM. Losses at the gene ends were 2 bases for V and 0 bases for J; bases not matched to a gene: 6. The CDR3 runs to 16 residues. CDR3 region: CASSLTGTRGSYEQYF. Here the CDR3 DNA reads TGTGCCAGCAGTTTAACCGGGACTAGGGGCTCCTACGAGCAGTACTTC.

This clone was counted a few times. This same CDR3 is encoded by further DNA sequences in the sample. This chain uses TRBV7-2 with TRBJ1-2, with 7 bases identical to TRBD1. The CDR3 consists of 14 residues. Looked up from germline, CDR1 is SGHTA and CDR2 is FQGNSA. V gave up 5 bases and J gave up 4 bases; unmatched junction bases: 7. The DNA for the CDR3 is TGTGCCAGCAGCCCCCAGCGGGACAGCTATGGCTACACCTTC. Residues: CASSPQRDSYGYTF.

This clone was seen more than once but under ten times. CDR3 DNA: TGTGCCAGCAGCTTACGTCGGAATGGCAATCAGCCCCAGCATTTT. Residues: CASSLRRNGNQPQHF. This chain uses TRBV7-8 with TRBJ1-5, with unresolved D. Germline values: CDR1 SGHVS, CDR2 FQNEAQ. The CDR3 covers 15 residues. Trimming took off 2 bases at V and 2 bases at J, with 10 bases between the two ends.

This chain uses TRBV5-1 with TRBJ2-7; TRBD1 or TRBD2 may be the D gene (5 bases each). This CDR3 contains 15 residues. The germline V and J ends were trimmed by 5 bases and 7 bases, with 22 bases remaining between them. CDR1 is SGHRS, CDR2 YFSETQ, per germline. The CDR3 loop reads CASSRGRAWKGEQYF. CDR3 coding DNA: TGCGCCAGCAGTCGAGGGAGAGCCTGGAAGGGGGAGCAGTACTTC.

Note on this clone: With only one base between it and a far larger clone, this is likely a read error. Distinct nucleotide sequences in the sample also encode this CDR3. This chain links TRBV2 with TRBJ2-1; D not certain. The CDR3 spans 11 residues. The ends were cut back, 6 bases at V and 4 bases at J, with 4 bases in the middle. Germline V gene lookup returns CDR1 SNHLY and CDR2 FYNNEI. The CDR3 nucleotides read TGTGCCAGCAGGGCATACAATGAGCAGTTCTTC. This gives the protein CASRAYNEQFF.

This sequence joins TRBV14 and TRBJ1-1, with D uncertain. Germline V lookup: CDR1 SGHDN, CDR2 FVKESK. Trimming pared 2 bases from V and 5 bases from J, leaving 9 bases between. This CDR3 has 13 residues. This CDR3 is CASSQLLGTEAFF. The CDR3 DNA reads TGTGCCAGCAGCCAATTGCTCGGTACTGAAGCTTTCTTT.

This clone was seen only a few times. The sample has other DNA sequences that encode this CDR3 too. V gene TRBV5-1 combines with J gene TRBJ2-1; 7 bases line up with TRBD2. After removal of 0 bases from V and 4 bases from J, the junction contained 4 bases not matched to a gene. The CDR3 contains 15 residues. Germline V gives CDR1 SGHRS, CDR2 YFSETQ. CDR3 region: CASSLASSGYNEQFF. CDR3 DNA: TGCGCCAGCAGCTTGGCCTCTAGCGGTTACAATGAGCAGTTCTTC.

This clone showed up just once. CDR3 DNA: TGCGCCAGCAGCCCGGCGGCCAGCGGCACCGGGGAGCTGTTTTTT. Amino acid sequence: CASSPAASGTGELFF. This chain links TRBV5-1 with TRBJ2-2, with D possibly matching TRBD2 (5 bases). The CDR3 runs to 15 residues. Germline V gene data show CDR1 as SGHRS and CDR2 as YFSETQ. V lost 4 bases, J lost 4 bases, and 14 bases lay in between.

This rearrangement joins TRBV6-1 to TRBJ1-2, with D maybe TRBD1 (5 bases). CDR1 and CDR2 from the germline V gene are MNHNS and SASEGT. The CDR3 totals 14 residues. Trimming left V 5 bases short and J 4 bases short, with 14 bases between. The CDR3 DNA sequence: TGTGCCAGCAGTTCTCGACAGCGCATCTATGGCTACACCTTC. This sequence encodes CASSSRQRIYGYTF.

The chain has TRBV4-1 and TRBJ1-5; D call uncertain. CDR3 length equals 16 residues. V was trimmed by 1 base and J by 6 bases, leaving 16 bases between them. Germline V lookup: CDR1 MGHRA, CDR2 YSYEKL. Here the CDR3 reads CASSQGVERVAQPQHF. The CDR3, as DNA: TGCGCCAGCAGCCAAGGGGTTGAACGGGTCGCTCAGCCCCAGCATTTT.

This clone appeared a single time. Additional DNA sequences in this sample encode the identical CDR3. The V call is TRBV5-1, the J call TRBJ2-5, with D perhaps matching TRBD2 (6 bases). Trimming stripped 4 bases from V and 5 bases from J, with 15 bases between. The length of the CDR3 is 14 residues. CDR1 and CDR2 (germline): SGHRS, YFSETQ. Here the CDR3 reads CASSPGTEGETQYF. CDR3 nucleotide sequence: TGCGCCAGCAGCCCCGGGACTGAGGGGGAGACCCAGTACTTC.

This clone was counted a few times. The rearrangement links TRBV6-5 to TRBJ2-1, with a weak D call TRBD2 (6 bases). The CDR3 has 15 residues. V lost 2 bases and J lost 7, with 15 bases in between. From germline, CDR1 is MNHEY and CDR2 SVGAGI. The CDR3 sequence: CASSYARSGVNEQFF. CDR3 nucleotides: TGTGCCAGCAGTTACGCCCGGTCGGGGGTGAATGAGCAGTTCTTC.

This chain joins TRBV19 and TRBJ1-4, with D perhaps matching TRBD1 (6 bases). CDR1 and CDR2 from the germline V gene are LNHDA and SQIVND (reference sequence). The CDR3 runs 14 residues. The V end was cut by 9 bases, the J end by 3 bases, with 14 bases between. CDR3 residues: CASQRGGANEKLFF. CDR3 nucleotides: TGTGCCAGCCAAAGAGGGGGAGCTAATGAAAAACTGTTTTTT.

The sample holds a few counts of this clone. CDR3: CASSQRLGPYGYTF. In nucleotides, the CDR3 is TGCGCCAGCAGCCAACGGTTGGGACCCTATGGCTACACCTTC. The V and J genes are TRBV4-1 and TRBJ1-2; D perhaps matches TRBD1 (5 bases). The CDR3 has 14 residues. Germline lookup yields CDR1 MGHRA and CDR2 YSYEKL. Trimming removed 2 bases at V and 4 bases at J, with 11 bases between.

The chain uses TRBV6-5 and TRBJ1-4; tentative D call: TRBD1 (6 bases). Trimming took off 4 bases at V and 0 bases at J, with 12 bases between the two ends. Per the germline V gene, CDR1 is MNHEY and CDR2 is SVGAGI. This CDR3 spans 16 amino acids. In DNA, the CDR3 is TGTGCCAGCAGTTCCACCCCAGGGGCAACTAATGAAAAACTGTTTTTT. Translation gives CASSSTPGATNEKLFF.

The rearrangement uses TRBV25-1 and TRBJ2-7; TRBD2 aligns across 10 bases. The germline V gene encodes CDR1 MGHDK and CDR2 SYGVNS. CDR3 size: 14 residues. The V segment lost 4 bases and the J segment 5 bases; nucleotides outside the gene matches: 5. In DNA, the CDR3 is TGTGCCAGCAGTGTTAGCGGGAGGTTGAACGAGCAGTACTTC. This gives the protein CASSVSGRLNEQYF.

V usage is TRBV5-1 and J usage is TRBJ2-1; D not certain. This CDR3 is 13 amino acids long. Germline loops: CDR1 SGHRS, CDR2 YFSETQ. V was pared by 0 bases and J by 9 bases, with 10 bases between. The DNA of the CDR3 is TGCGCCAGCAGCTTGGTGGCTTTTCCTGAGCAGTTCTTC. The encoded protein is CASSLVAFPEQFF.

J is TRBJ2-2 and V is TRBV6-1; D could derive from TRBD1 or TRBD2 (5 bases each). Trimming removed 6 bases at V and 9 bases at J, with 17 bases between. Germline V CDR1 and CDR2: MNHNS, SASEGT. This CDR3 has 14 amino acids. Here the CDR3 DNA reads TGTGCCAGCAGGGGGGATTTGGTGCCGAGGGAGCTGTTTTTT. Protein sequence: CASRGDLVPRELFF.

The chain recombines TRBV7-9 with TRBJ2-5; 9 bases agree with TRBD2. The CDR3 totals 15 residues. The germline V gene encodes CDR1 SEHNR and CDR2 FQNEAQ (reference sequence). Unmatched junction bases numbered 6, after V lost 4 bases and J lost 3 bases. CDR3 in amino acids: CASSWISGSKETQYF. For the CDR3, the DNA is TGTGCCAGCAGCTGGATTAGCGGGAGTAAAGAGACCCAGTACTTC.

V is TRBV10-2 and J is TRBJ1-1; perhaps TRBD1 as D (6 bases). CDR1 and CDR2 (germline): WSHSY, SAAADI. V was shortened by 6 bases and J by 1 base, with 18 bases between the two germline ends. This CDR3 contains 16 residues. The CDR3 spells CASRQGRSVGNTEAFF. The CDR3, as DNA: TGCGCCAGCAGGCAGGGGCGGTCGGTGGGGAACACTGAAGCTTTCTTT.

V gene TRBV18 combines with J gene TRBJ2-1, with TRBD2 identical over 8 bases. The CDR3 has 16 residues. With 6 bases clipped from V and 6 bases from J, the junction kept 13 bases outside the gene matches. Germline V CDR1 and CDR2: KGHSH, LQKENI. The CDR3 DNA reads TGTGCCAGCTCCCTAAGCTCACTAGCGGATCCCAATGAGCAGTTCTTC. This codes for CASSLSSLADPNEQFF.

The chain joins TRBV9 to TRBJ2-1; D is unresolved. Germline V gene data show CDR1 as SGDLS and CDR2 as YYNGEE. Trimming took 0 bases from V and 0 from J, leaving 13 bases between them. CDR3 length equals 17 residues. CDR3 sequence: CASSVANRVSSYNEQFF. CDR3 sequence (DNA): TGTGCCAGCAGCGTAGCTAATAGGGTCTCCTCCTACAATGAGCAGTTCTTC.

The rearrangement links TRBV27 to TRBJ2-3; 9 positions agree with TRBD2. J gave up 5 bases and V 0 bases, and 6 bases lay outside the gene matches. Germline CDR1 MNHEY, CDR2 SMNVEV (reference sequence). The CDR3 is 16 residues long. The CDR3 coding sequence is TGTGCCAGCAGTTTATCGGGTAGCGGGAGAAGAGATACGCAGTATTTT. Protein product: CASSLSGSGRRDTQYF.

Ten or more counts support this clone. Other DNA sequences from this sample encode an identical CDR3 as well. The rearrangement links TRBV19 to TRBJ2-1; TRBD2 agrees at 8 bases. V gave up 6 bases and J gave up 7 bases; unmatched junction bases: 11. CDR3 size: 15 residues. Germline lookup yields CDR1 LNHDA and CDR2 SQIVND (reference sequence). The CDR3 DNA reads TGTGCCAGTAGCGCTAGCGGGCGGGCGGGTAATGAGCAGTTCTTC. Protein product: CASSASGRAGNEQFF. Filled out from reference TRBV19 and TRBJ2-1, the complete variable domain reads DGGITQSPKYLFRKEGQNVTLSCEQNLNHDAMYWYRQDPGQGLRLIYYSQIVNDFQKGDIAEGYSVSREKKESFPLTVTSAQKNPTAFYLCASSASGRAGNEQFFGPGTRLTVL.

This clone was seen only a few times. The chain employs TRBV29-1 and TRBJ1-2; D is ambiguous. The CDR3 totals 12 residues. V lost 5 bases and J lost 8, with 15 bases in between. Per germline, CDR1 SQVTM and CDR2 ANQGSEA. DNA of the CDR3: TGCAGCGTTTTTGACGGATCCGTCGGCTACACCTTC. It encodes CSVFDGSVGYTF.

By sample fraction, this clone is medium-sized (0.01 to 0.1%). The V gene is TRBV30, the J gene TRBJ1-2, with D hard to call. This CDR3 region has 12 residues. Germline CDR1 GTSNPN, CDR2 SVGIG (reference sequence). With 4 bases removed from V and 8 bases from J, the gap between germline ends came to 14 bases. CDR3 DNA: TGTGCCTGGACTTCCGCGGCGCAGGGCTACACCTTC. Translated: CAWTSAAQGYTF.